This record concerns one TCR beta chain sequence. Its antigen is unknown. This sample is drawn from a study of beta chain features in type 1 diabetes. Study results and caveats: Patients with type 1 diabetes showed fewer VDJ junction insertions and more deletions. Across all four CD4+ subsets, people with type 1 diabetes showed modestly shorter TCRB CDR3s. Researchers could not determine here whether HLA type influences TCRB rearrangement.

Every bit of the isolated RNA underwent reverse transcription, so sequencing read expressed TCRB transcripts. Only in-frame clones appear in the TCRdb table, and some are missing; sequencing was by immunoSEQ multiplex PCR. The sample comprises roughly 260,000 clones, approximately 11% of which are singletons, and around 0.017% rests with the top ten. The length of the CDR3 is 14 residues. Germline-derived CDR1 and CDR2 are LNHDA and SQIVND (reference sequence). V dropped 4 bases and J dropped 10 bases, with 17 bases sitting between them. The TCR originated in a young man with type 1 diabetes. The chain carries TRBV19 and TRBJ2-1, with a weak D call TRBD2 (5 bases). The sequenced sample consisted of naive CD4+ T cells from blood. CDR3 DNA sequence: TGTGCCAGTAGTAGGACTGTGGAGTCGCGGGAGCAGTTCTTC. Its translation: CASSRTVESREQFF.